This paragraph reports one T cell receptor (beta chain). What it binds is unknown. PCR used 60 Vbeta primers and 13 Jbeta primers. The method was immunoSEQ multiplex PCR; TCRdb's version includes in-frame clones alone and lacks a portion of them. In the table there are 140,000 to 150,000 clones, about four fifths of which are singletons. Germline V CDR1 and CDR2: WNHNN, SYGVQD (reference sequence). The CDR3 length is 13 residues. After removal of 5 bases from V and 7 bases from J, the junction contained 3 bases not matched to a gene. These data are taken from a study of cytomegalovirus exposure and HLA in healthy donors. Findings and caveats of the study: In an earlier analysis, in approximately 570 donors, most V segments appeared productive either ~87% or ~30% of the time.

Sequencing was done on a sample of PBMCs. The V call is TRBV10-1, the J call TRBJ2-1, with TRBD1 matching 9 bases. The clonotype was recovered from a man in his forties in good health and CMV-seronegative. Written as DNA, the CDR3 is TGCGCCAGCAGTCCCGGGACAGGGAATGAGCAGTTCTTC. Translated, it gives CASSPGTGNEQFF.